This TCR beta chain appears in the sequencing data of a study of Ad26.COV2.S vaccination and SARS-CoV-2 variants. About the research overall: Ad26.COV2.S arm of COV1001 included the donor. Study-wide results and caveats: Vaccine and placebo recipients had comparable breadth of non-spike TCRs. Using TCR breadth and depth analyses may have led to underestimated total T cell responses.

Treatment here: roughly 20 received Ad26.COV2.S at low or high dose, single or two shots; roughly five received placebo; per-sample allocation not given. The investigators took samples on day 63 after the first vaccine or placebo injection. Vaccination used an Ad26 vector expressing Wuhan-strain SARS-CoV-2 spike. About this clone itself: Its antigen is as yet unknown.

TCRdb keeps only in-frame clones here, not all; method: immunoSEQ multiplex PCR. The sample contains 440,000 or so clones, 92% of which appear only once. The ends were cut back, 0 bases at V and 7 bases at J, with 9 bases in the middle. The CDR3 is 13 amino acids. Per germline, CDR1 SGHVS and CDR2 FNYEAQ. Sample: peripheral blood, taken in a trial of Ad26.COV2.S vaccine versus placebo. The rearrangement links TRBV7-6 to TRBJ1-2; D unclear. The TCR was taken from a person aged 18-65 years who received the Ad26.COV2.S COVID-19 vaccine or a placebo. The CDR3 nucleotides read TGTGCCAGCAGCTTAGCGGCCGGGTTTGGCTACACCTTC. This sequence encodes CASSLAAGFGYTF.